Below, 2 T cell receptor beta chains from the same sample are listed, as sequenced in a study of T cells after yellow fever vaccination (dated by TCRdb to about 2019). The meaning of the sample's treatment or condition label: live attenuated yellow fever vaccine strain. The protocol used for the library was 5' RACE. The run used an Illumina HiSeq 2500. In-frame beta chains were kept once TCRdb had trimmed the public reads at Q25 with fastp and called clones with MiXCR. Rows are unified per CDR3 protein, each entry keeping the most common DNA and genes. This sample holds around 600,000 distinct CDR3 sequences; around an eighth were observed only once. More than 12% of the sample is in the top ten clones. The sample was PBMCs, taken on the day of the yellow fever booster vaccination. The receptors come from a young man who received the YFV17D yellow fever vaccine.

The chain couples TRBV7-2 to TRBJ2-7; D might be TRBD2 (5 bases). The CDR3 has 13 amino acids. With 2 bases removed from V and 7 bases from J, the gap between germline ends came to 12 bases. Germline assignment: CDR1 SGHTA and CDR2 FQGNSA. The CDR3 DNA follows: TGTGCCAGCAGCTTACGGGCCTCGGGAGAGCAGTACTTC. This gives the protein CASSLRASGEQYF. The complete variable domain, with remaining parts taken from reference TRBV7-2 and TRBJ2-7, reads GAGVSQSPSNKVTEKGKDVELRCDPISGHTALYWYRQSLGQGLEFLIYFQGNSAPDKSGLPSDRFSAERTGGSVSTLTIQRTQQEDSAVYLCASSLRASGEQYFGPGTRLTVT.

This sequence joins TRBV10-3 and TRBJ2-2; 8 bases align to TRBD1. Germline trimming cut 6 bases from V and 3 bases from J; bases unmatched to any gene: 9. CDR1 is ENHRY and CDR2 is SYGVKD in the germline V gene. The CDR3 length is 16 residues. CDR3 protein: CAIRPTGAYDTGELFF. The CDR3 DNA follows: TGTGCCATCAGGCCGACAGGGGCCTATGACACCGGGGAGCTGTTTTTT.